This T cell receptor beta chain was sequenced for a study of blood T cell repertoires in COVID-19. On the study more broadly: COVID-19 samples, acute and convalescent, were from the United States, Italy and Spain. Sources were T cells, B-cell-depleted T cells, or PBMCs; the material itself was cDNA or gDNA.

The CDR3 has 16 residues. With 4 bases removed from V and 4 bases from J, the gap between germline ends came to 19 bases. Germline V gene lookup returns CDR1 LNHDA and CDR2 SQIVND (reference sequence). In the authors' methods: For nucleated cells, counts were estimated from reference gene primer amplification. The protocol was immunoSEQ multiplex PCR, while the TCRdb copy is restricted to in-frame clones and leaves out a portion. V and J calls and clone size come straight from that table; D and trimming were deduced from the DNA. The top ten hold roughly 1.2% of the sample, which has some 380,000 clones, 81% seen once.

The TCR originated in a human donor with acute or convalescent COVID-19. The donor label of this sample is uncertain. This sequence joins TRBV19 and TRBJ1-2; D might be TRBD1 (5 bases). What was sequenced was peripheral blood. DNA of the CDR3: TGTGCCAGTAGTAATCTTCTCCCCAGGGTCAGCTATGGCTACACCTTC. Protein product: CASSNLLPRVSYGYTF.